These 22 T cell receptor beta chains came from one sample sequenced in a study of regulatory T cells in long-lasting Graves disease. CDR3-region Arm-PCR and iRepertoire HTBI primers produced the TCR beta libraries. TCRdb ran MiXCR on the multiplex PCR reads and lists one entry per CDR3 protein. The table includes 310,000 or so distinct CDR3 sequences, under 25% detected once. Time point noted: persistent/refractory GD, antithyroid drugs over 5 years with positive TRAb. Isolated PBMC RNA provided the starting material for the TCR library. The sample was peripheral blood mononuclear cells (PBMCs), taken when the disease was refractory, from a patient treated with antithyroid drugs. The receptors here all came from a female donor with Graves disease.

This clonotype has at least ten counts. V is TRBV6-9 and J is TRBJ1-1, with 7 bases lining up with TRBD1. This CDR3 contains 13 residues. Germline V gene sequence: CDR1 MNHGY, CDR2 SVAAGI. Trimming took 3 bases from V and 11 from J; bases not matched to a gene: 9. The chain's CDR3 is CASSYRQGVDAFF. CDR3 DNA sequence: TGTGCCAGCAGTTACCGGCAGGGGGTCGACGCTTTCTTT.

The J gene is TRBJ1-5, the V gene TRBV5-1, with D maybe TRBD1 (5 bases). The CDR3 is made up of 14 amino acids. Germline values: CDR1 SGHRS, CDR2 YFSETQ. The germline V and J ends were trimmed by 0 bases and 4 bases, with 8 bases remaining between them. The CDR3 DNA reads as TGCGCCAGCAGCTTGGGGGGACCGAATCAGCCCCAGCATTTT. Protein product: CASSLGGPNQPQHF.

This rearrangement joins TRBV29-1 to TRBJ2-2, with D possibly TRBD1 on 6 matching bases. The CDR3 runs 13 residues. CDR1 and CDR2 from the germline V gene are SQVTM and ANQGSEA. Trimming took off 4 bases at V and 7 bases at J, with 13 bases between the two ends. The CDR3 DNA follows: TGCAGCGTTGCCGGCAGGGGTGACGGGGAGCTGTTTTTT. Encoded protein: CSVAGRGDGELFF.

The sample holds many counts of this clonotype. The chain recombines TRBV30 with TRBJ1-1; maybe TRBD1 (5 bases). Germline V lookup: CDR1 GTSNPN, CDR2 SVGIG (reference sequence). Between the trimmed V and J ends, which lost 2 bases and 1 base, there was a span of 8 bases. This CDR3 has 13 amino acids. The CDR3 here is CAWSYGGNTEAFF. CDR3 nucleotides: TGTGCCTGGAGTTATGGGGGGAACACTGAAGCTTTCTTT.

The chain joins TRBV9 to TRBJ2-2; maybe TRBD2 (6 bases). The germline gives CDR1 SGDLS, CDR2 YYNGEE. Trimming removed 0 bases from V and 3 bases from J, with 12 bases in between. This CDR3 region has 16 residues. CDR3 in amino acids: CASSVVSTGDTGELFF. In DNA form, the CDR3 reads TGTGCCAGCAGCGTAGTCAGCACGGGGGACACCGGGGAGCTGTTTTTT.

This clonotype showed up just a few times. V usage is TRBV6-5 and J usage is TRBJ2-2; D call uncertain. CDR1 and CDR2 from the germline V gene are MNHEY and SVGAGI. CDR3 length: 14 amino acids. The V gene lost 4 bases and the J gene lost 1 base, with 7 bases spanning the gap. CDR3 sequence reads: CASSWERNTGELFF. The CDR3 bases are TGTGCCAGCAGTTGGGAAAGGAACACCGGGGAGCTGTTTTTT.

In this sample, this clonotype turned up many times. The chain combines TRBV20-1 with TRBJ2-7, with TRBD2 identical over 8 bases. From germline, CDR1 is DFQATT and CDR2 SNEGSKA (reference sequence). V lost 7 bases to trimming and J lost 2 bases; unmatched junction nucleotides: 7. The CDR3 totals 13 residues. The CDR3 loop reads CSGASGLTYEQYF. The CDR3 DNA reads as TGCAGTGGAGCTAGCGGGTTAACCTACGAGCAGTACTTC.

This clonotype has at least ten counts. The J gene is TRBJ2-7, the V gene TRBV28; maybe TRBD2 (5 bases). V lost 8 bases and J lost 2, with 13 bases in between. The CDR3 length is 13 residues. The V gene's germline CDR1 is MDHEN and CDR2 SYDVKM. The CDR3 spells CASLRRDTYEQYF. The DNA for the CDR3 is TGTGCCAGCCTTCGCCGGGATACCTACGAGCAGTACTTC.

The gene calls are TRBV15 and TRBJ2-7; no definite D call. CDR1 is LNHNV, CDR2 YYDKDF, per germline (reference sequence). The CDR3 totals 18 residues. Deletions cut 1 base from V and 3 bases from J, with 22 bases between. CDR3 in amino acids: CATSRGLRAAGSSYEQYF. DNA of the CDR3: TGTGCCACCAGCAGAGGACTTAGGGCTGCCGGTTCCAGCTACGAGCAGTACTTC.

This clonotype was counted only a few times. The J gene is TRBJ2-5, the V gene TRBV18, with D perhaps assigned TRBD1 or TRBD2 (5 bases each). The CDR3 runs to 15 residues. Trimming shortened V by 5 bases and J by 5 bases, and 18 bases separated the two germline ends. The germline V gene has CDR1 KGHSH and CDR2 LQKENI. Here the CDR3 DNA reads TGTGCCAGCTCATTACAACCGGGGCCCGAGGAGACCCAGTACTTC. Amino acid sequence: CASSLQPGPEETQYF.

The genes are TRBV7-2 and TRBJ2-3; D perhaps matches TRBD1 (5 bases). The germline V gene encodes CDR1 SGHTA and CDR2 FQGNSA. Trimming shortened V by 1 base and J by 6 bases, and 20 bases separated the two germline ends. This CDR3 comprises 17 residues. CDR3 sequence reads: CASSLVSFGHPKDTQYF. CDR3 DNA sequence: TGTGCCAGCAGCTTAGTTTCTTTTGGACACCCGAAGGATACGCAGTATTTT.

This chain uses TRBV29-1 with TRBJ2-2; no definite D call. The CDR3 is 12 amino acids. Looked up from germline, CDR1 is SQVTM and CDR2 is ANQGSEA. Deletions cut 6 bases from V and 6 bases from J, with 11 bases between. In nucleotides, the CDR3 is TGCAGCGTCTTCGACGCAGCCGGGGAGCTGTTTTTT. This encodes CSVFDAAGELFF.

This clonotype was recorded at least ten times. The rearrangement links TRBV11-3 to TRBJ2-2; 7 positions agree with TRBD2. Germline CDR1 is SGHNT and CDR2 is YENEEA. Trimming at V came to 8 bases and at J to 3 bases, leaving 9 bases not matched to a gene. CDR3 length equals 15 residues. This CDR3 is CASGPGGRDTGELFF. The CDR3 region has the DNA TGTGCCAGCGGACCGGGGGGTCGGGACACCGGGGAGCTGTTTTTT.

This clonotype was recorded a few times. CDR3 protein: CASSISVGANYGYTF. CDR3 in DNA: TGTGCCAGTAGTATCAGCGTCGGAGCTAACTATGGCTACACCTTC. J is TRBJ1-2 and V is TRBV19; D gene unclear. Germline CDR1 is LNHDA and CDR2 is SQIVND (reference sequence). The CDR3 is 15 amino acids. The V gene lost 3 bases and the J gene lost 0 bases, with 11 bases spanning the gap.

V usage is TRBV30 and J usage is TRBJ2-7; 7 positions match TRBD1. Germline V lookup: CDR1 GTSNPN, CDR2 SVGIG (reference sequence). The CDR3 runs 14 residues. V gave up 8 bases and J gave up 1 base; unmatched junction bases: 11. CDR3 sequence (DNA): TGTGCCCGGTCCCGGCGACAGGGTTCCTACGAGCAGTACTTC. It is translated as CARSRRQGSYEQYF.

This clonotype was seen only a few times. The chain is built from TRBV6-1 and TRBJ2-3, with D unclear. V was pared by 5 bases and J by 0 bases, with 18 bases between. The CDR3 sequence is 17 residues long. Germline-derived CDR1 and CDR2 are MNHNS and SASEGT. The CDR3 region has the DNA TGTGCCAGCAGTCTTACCTATGACATCTCTAGCACAGATACGCAGTATTTT. Translated, it gives CASSLTYDISSTDTQYF.

This clonotype was counted only a few times. The chain joins TRBV7-8 to TRBJ2-5; D not resolved. Per the germline V gene, CDR1 is SGHVS and CDR2 is FQNEAQ. CDR3 size: 12 residues. The germline V and J ends were trimmed by 5 bases and 6 bases, with 10 bases remaining between them. CDR3 nucleotide sequence: TGTGCCAGCAGCAAGCCCGAGAAGACCCAGTACTTC. It specifies CASSKPEKTQYF.

Turning to this clonotype: A read error is possible here, since a much larger clone lies one base away. The chain has TRBV20-1 and TRBJ2-5; TRBD2 agrees at 9 bases. V trimming: 3 bases; J trimming: 3 bases; junction bases outside the gene matches: 8. CDR1 and CDR2 (germline): DFQATT, SNEGSKA (reference sequence). The CDR3 extends over 15 amino acids. CDR3 loop: CSASSRGREKETQYF. CDR3 bases: TGCAGTGCTAGTAGTCGCGGGAGGGAAAAAGAGACCCAGTACTTC.

This clonotype was observed a handful of times. This rearrangement joins TRBV7-2 to TRBJ2-5; D might be TRBD1 (6 bases). The germline CDR1 and CDR2 sequences are SGHTA and FQGNSA. The CDR3 spans 15 residues. V gave up 5 bases and J gave up 4 bases, with 17 bases separating them. CDR3 sequence (DNA): TGTGCCAGCAGCCCCCAGGGGTTCACTGGAGAGACCCAGTACTTC. Its translation: CASSPQGFTGETQYF.

At least ten counts were recorded for this clonotype. This chain joins TRBV2 and TRBJ2-7; 10 nucleotides align to TRBD2. J was trimmed by 4 bases and V by 1 base; bases with no gene match: 7. The CDR3 has 16 amino acids. The germline V gene encodes CDR1 SNHLY and CDR2 FYNNEI. The CDR3, as DNA: TGTGCCAGCAGTGAAGGCCCTAGCGGGAGAATTTACGAGCAGTACTTC. It encodes CASSEGPSGRIYEQYF.

In this sample, this clonotype turned up many times. This chain links TRBV20-1 with TRBJ2-7; D gene ambiguous. CDR1 is DFQATT and CDR2 is SNEGSKA in the germline V gene (reference sequence). This CDR3 comprises 12 residues. V was cut by 1 base and J by 3 bases, with 7 bases left in between. CDR3 region: CSARVPGYEQYF. The CDR3 nucleotides read TGCAGTGCTAGAGTCCCCGGCTACGAGCAGTACTTC.

This sequence joins TRBV15 and TRBJ2-5; 9 bases map to TRBD1. The CDR3 consists of 14 residues. V trimming: 6 bases; J trimming: 2 bases; junction bases outside the gene matches: 4. Germline CDR1 LNHNV, CDR2 YYDKDF (reference sequence). DNA for the CDR3: TGTGCCACCAGGGGAGGACAGGGGCAAGAGACCCAGTACTTC. Translation: CATRGGQGQETQYF.